Shown below are 27 T cell receptor beta chains from a single sample sequenced in a study of blood T cells in healthy people across ages. A sample-barcoded 5' primer and a J-beta primer mix were used in a second PCR of roughly 7 to 11 cycles. TCRdb re-called the 5' RACE reads with MiXCR, one entry per CDR3 protein. The table lists around 800,000 distinct CDR3 sequences, around 50% of them singletons, with 15% to 20% in the top ten. The specimen was blood. The receptors were sampled from a man older than 75 in good health.

The V gene is TRBV20-1, the J gene TRBJ2-7, with 11 bases fitting TRBD2. V lost 0 bases to trimming and J lost 6 bases; unmatched junction nucleotides: 13. Germline V gene lookup returns CDR1 DFQATT and CDR2 SNEGSKA (reference sequence). This CDR3 is built from 17 residues. Written as DNA, the CDR3 is TGCAGTGCTAGAGACCCCCTAGCGGGAGGCCCCTTAAGCGAGCAGTACTTC. It codes for CSARDPLAGGPLSEQYF.

This clonotype was seen a handful of times. The CDR3 nucleotides read TGTGCCAGCACCGGGACGGCCCGGAATACGCAGTATTTT. Translating it yields CASTGTARNTQYF. The chain combines TRBV12-3 or TRBV12-4 with TRBJ2-3, with D possibly being TRBD1 or TRBD2 (5 bases each). The CDR3 loop spans 13 amino acids. The V end lost 7 bases, the J end lost 7 bases, and 15 bases lay between the germline ends.

V and J are TRBV28 and TRBJ1-5, with D possibly being TRBD1 (6 bases). There are 13 residues in the CDR3. Germline V CDR1 and CDR2: MDHEN, SYDVKM. Trimming took 7 bases from V and 8 from J, leaving 15 bases between them. CDR3 DNA: TGTGCCAGCATAGGACAGATTTCTAAGCCCCAGCATTTT. This gives the protein CASIGQISKPQHF.

The chain links TRBV6-1 to TRBJ1-6; D remains ambiguous. The ends were cut back, 1 base at V and 8 bases at J, with 12 bases in the middle. The CDR3 loop spans 15 amino acids. Germline V gives CDR1 MNHNS, CDR2 SASEGT. CDR3 DNA: TGTGCCAGCAGTGAAGGGGTCCACCAAGATTCACCCCTCCACTTT. It yields the protein CASSEGVHQDSPLHF.

The rearrangement uses TRBV7-2 and TRBJ2-1, with D perhaps TRBD2 (6 bases). V dropped 0 bases and J dropped 8 bases, with 20 bases sitting between them. CDR1 is SGHTA, CDR2 FQGNSA, per germline. The CDR3 covers 17 residues. The CDR3: CASSLAFGTSGRDEQFF. CDR3 nucleotides: TGTGCCAGCAGCTTAGCATTTGGGACGAGCGGGCGGGATGAGCAGTTCTTC.

The V and J genes are TRBV5-1 and TRBJ1-1; no firm D call. V lost 3 bases and J lost 6, with 15 bases in between. Germline V gene lookup returns CDR1 SGHRS and CDR2 YFSETQ. There are 14 residues in the CDR3. The CDR3 coding sequence is TGCGCCAGCAGCTCCGGGGTATCTTTATCTGAAGCTTTCTTT. As protein: CASSSGVSLSEAFF. The whole variable domain, remainder taken from reference TRBV5-1 and TRBJ1-1, is KAGVTQTPRYLIKTRGQQVTLSCSPISGHRSVSWYQQTPGQGLQFLFEYFSETQRNKGNFPGRFSGRQFSNSRSEMNVSTLELGDSALYLCASSSGVSLSEAFFGQGTRLTVV.

The genes are TRBV5-1 and TRBJ2-1, with TRBD1 identical over 9 bases. CDR1 is SGHRS and CDR2 is YFSETQ in the germline V gene. The CDR3 totals 15 residues. The ends lost 1 base at V and 6 bases at J; junction bases unmatched: 5. The CDR3: CASSLTGTGFNEQFF. The CDR3 nucleotides are TGCGCCAGCAGCTTGACCGGGACAGGGTTCAATGAGCAGTTCTTC.

Remarks on this clonotype: A read error may account for a junction end that differs from germline. The CDR3 DNA reads TGCAGTGCTAGCCAGAGTGGCGGGAACCTATACAAGGAGCAGTTCTTC. Translated: CSASQSGGNLYKEQFF. The chain combines TRBV20-1 with TRBJ2-1; the D gene is possibly TRBD2 (6 bases). The CDR3 covers 16 residues. The germline V gene has CDR1 DFQATT and CDR2 SNEGSKA (reference sequence).

The chain couples TRBV5-1 to TRBJ2-1; D is uncertain. The CDR3 contains 14 residues. V lost 2 bases, J lost 8 bases, and 14 bases lay in between. The germline gives CDR1 SGHRS, CDR2 YFSETQ. The DNA for the CDR3 is TGCGCCAGCAGCTTAGGACGGGTTTTTGATGAGCAGTTCTTC. As protein: CASSLGRVFDEQFF.

The chain carries TRBV20-1 and TRBJ2-5; 13 bases are a match to TRBD2. Losses at the gene ends were 6 bases for V and 1 base for J; bases not matched to a gene: 11. The CDR3 is 17 residues long. Germline CDR1 reads DFQATT; CDR2 reads SNEGSKA (reference sequence). CDR3 residues: CSADAPGLAGFQETQYF. CDR3 nucleotide sequence: TGCAGTGCCGACGCCCCGGGACTAGCGGGGTTCCAAGAGACCCAGTACTTC.

A few counts support this clonotype. The rearrangement links TRBV7-9 to TRBJ1-5; no reliable D call. The CDR3 consists of 12 residues. Trimming took off 1 base at V and 7 bases at J, with 5 bases between the two ends. Germline-derived CDR1 and CDR2 are SEHNR and FQNEAQ (reference sequence). Here the CDR3 reads CASSLGEQPQHF. DNA for the CDR3: TGTGCCAGCAGCTTAGGGGAGCAGCCCCAGCATTTT.

The V gene is TRBV28, the J gene TRBJ2-3, with TRBD2 matching over 9 bases. Germline assignment: CDR1 MDHEN and CDR2 SYDVKM. The V and J ends lost 2 bases and 11 bases, in that order; junction bases with no gene match: 8. The CDR3 sequence is 14 residues long. CDR3 loop: CASSLGGRALQQYF. The CDR3 DNA follows: TGTGCCAGCAGTTTAGGCGGGAGGGCCCTCCAGCAGTATTTT.

The J gene is TRBJ2-1, the V gene TRBV14, with unresolved D. Germline CDR1 reads SGHDN; CDR2 reads FVKESK. Trimming left V 2 bases short and J 7 bases short, with 12 bases between. This CDR3 has 14 residues. The CDR3 coding sequence is TGTGCCAGCAGCCAATTCGGTAGCAAGAATGAGCAGTTCTTC. Translated, it gives CASSQFGSKNEQFF.

The chain links TRBV28 to TRBJ1-2; 7 positions agree with TRBD1. Germline V CDR1 and CDR2: MDHEN, SYDVKM. The CDR3 runs to 14 residues. Trimming removed 6 bases from V and 8 bases from J; junction bases left unmatched: 12. The CDR3 coding sequence is TGTGCCAGCAGCAAGGGACAGACACTAAGGGGCTACACCTTC. Amino acid sequence: CASSKGQTLRGYTF.

The chain recombines TRBV9 with TRBJ2-1; D not resolved. Germline loops: CDR1 SGDLS, CDR2 YYNGEE. V was trimmed by 4 bases and J by 8 bases, leaving 13 bases between them. There are 13 residues in the CDR3. Written as DNA, the CDR3 is TGTGCCAGCAGCCCGATGGGGTGGGATGAGCAGTTCTTC. Translated: CASSPMGWDEQFF.

The chain employs TRBV5-1 and TRBJ2-2, with D possibly matching TRBD2 (5 bases). This CDR3 has 20 residues. CDR1 SGHRS and CDR2 YFSETQ come from the germline V gene. V gave up 0 bases and J gave up 0 bases, with 21 bases separating them. The CDR3 loop reads CASSLGSQGRGNANTGELFF. Written as DNA, the CDR3 is TGCGCCAGCAGCTTGGGGTCTCAAGGACGGGGAAACGCGAACACCGGGGAGCTGTTTTTT.

The CDR3 is CASRAGQGIYEQYF. CDR3 coding DNA: TGTGCCAGCAGGGCGGGACAGGGGATATATGAGCAGTACTTC. The chain has TRBV2 and TRBJ2-7; 10 bases are shared with TRBD1. This CDR3 is 14 amino acids long. The V gene end was trimmed by 6 bases and the J gene end by 7 bases; junction bases not matched to a gene: 9. CDR1 is SNHLY, CDR2 FYNNEI, per germline.

The chain's CDR3 is CASSLLLLWGAESPNEQFF. CDR3 DNA: TGTGCCAGCAGCTTACTTTTATTATGGGGGGCGGAATCCCCCAATGAGCAGTTCTTC. The chain carries TRBV7-8 and TRBJ2-1; D might be TRBD1 or TRBD2, each matching 6 bases. The CDR3 spans 19 residues. Trimming pared 2 bases from V and 6 bases from J, leaving 26 bases between. Germline loops: CDR1 SGHVS, CDR2 FQNEAQ.

The chain couples TRBV6-6 to TRBJ2-7; 13 bases map to TRBD2. The CDR3 sequence is 17 residues long. Germline V gene lookup returns CDR1 MNHNY and CDR2 SVGAGI (reference sequence). With V trimmed by 6 bases and J by 4 bases, 12 bases remained unmatched. The CDR3, as DNA: TGTGCCAGCAGGATCGGGACTAGCGGGGTGGGGAAATACGAGCAGTACTTC. This encodes CASRIGTSGVGKYEQYF.

The sample holds many counts of this clonotype. This chain links TRBV28 with TRBJ2-4, with TRBD2 identical over 14 bases. Germline V gene sequence: CDR1 MDHEN, CDR2 SYDVKM. This CDR3 contains 15 residues. V trimming: 5 bases; J trimming: 8 bases; junction bases outside the gene matches: 5. The CDR3 reads CASSGGTSGSYIQYF. The CDR3 coding sequence is TGTGCCAGCAGTGGGGGGACTAGCGGGAGTTACATTCAGTACTTC.

This clonotype was observed a few times. V usage is TRBV20-1 and J usage is TRBJ2-5; no definite D call. Germline lookup yields CDR1 DFQATT and CDR2 SNEGSKA (reference sequence). V lost 5 bases and J lost 2, with 12 bases in between. This CDR3 is 13 amino acids long. The CDR3 DNA is TGCAGTGCTGAAGACGGAAAACAAGAGACCCAGTACTTC. Translated, it gives CSAEDGKQETQYF.

The rearrangement uses TRBV30 and TRBJ2-3, with 9 bases that match TRBD1. The CDR3 runs to 13 residues. Trimming took 4 bases from V and 4 from J; bases not matched to a gene: 3. CDR1 is GTSNPN and CDR2 is SVGIG in the germline V gene (reference sequence). The CDR3 coding sequence is TGTGCCTGGATCCGGACAGGGGCAGATACGCAGTATTTT. Protein product: CAWIRTGADTQYF.

At least ten counts were recorded for this clonotype. V gene TRBV29-1 combines with J gene TRBJ2-5, with 7 bases identical to TRBD2. The CDR3 spans 13 residues. V lost 1 base, J lost 5 bases, and 4 bases stayed unmatched. CDR1 and CDR2 (germline): SQVTM, ANQGSEA. The CDR3 is CSVEVGGRETQYF. The CDR3 coding sequence is TGCAGCGTTGAAGTGGGAGGGCGTGAGACCCAGTACTTC.

This CDR3 reads CSASFSDTQYF. CDR3 coding DNA: TGCAGTGCTAGTTTTTCAGATACGCAGTATTTT. This chain links TRBV20-1 with TRBJ2-3; D not certain. Trimming cost V 3 bases and J 4 bases, with 5 bases left between them. The CDR3 contains 11 residues. Germline CDR1 and CDR2: DFQATT and SNEGSKA (reference sequence).

The sample holds a few counts of this clonotype. The chain links TRBV18 to TRBJ2-1; D is perhaps TRBD1 (7 bases). The CDR3 extends over 15 amino acids. V was clipped by 5 bases and J by 2 bases, with 13 bases between them. Germline values: CDR1 KGHSH, CDR2 LQKENI. In DNA, the CDR3 is TGTGCCAGCTCAACCCAGGGGGGACCCTACAATGAGCAGTTCTTC. This codes for CASSTQGGPYNEQFF.

On this clonotype itself: Just one base apart from a much larger clone, this may be a read error. The genes are TRBV5-1 and TRBJ2-1; D is uncertain. The ends were cut back, 4 bases at V and 8 bases at J, with 16 bases in the middle. The CDR3 runs to 14 residues. Germline lookup yields CDR1 SGHRS and CDR2 YFSETQ. The CDR3 DNA reads TGCGCCAGCAGCGACCTCCCTCAGCGCGATGAGCAGTTCTTC. Its translation: CASSDLPQRDEQFF.

The V gene is TRBV7-2, the J gene TRBJ2-5, with D possibly TRBD1 on 6 matching bases. The CDR3 has 13 amino acids. The V end was cut by 5 bases, the J end by 3 bases, with 10 bases between. The germline V gene encodes CDR1 SGHTA and CDR2 FQGNSA. Here the CDR3 DNA reads TGTGCCAGCAGCGTACGGACAGAAGAGACCCAGTACTTC. Translated: CASSVRTEETQYF.